This is a list of T cell receptor beta chains from one sample in a study of T cell responses to AZD1222 COVID-19 vaccine. TCRdb keeps only in-frame clones here, not all; method: immunoSEQ multiplex PCR. The repertoire holds approximately 130,000 clones, with about 93% as singletons. The sample was peripheral blood, taken on day 0 of AZD1222 vaccination. The origin of the receptors is an adult in good health. The conserved cysteine and the conserved F or W are not part of the CDR3 here.

TRBV5-1,TRBJ2-7,ASSFTGRGEQY
TRBV5-1,TRBJ2-5,ASSLGQGETQY
TRBV13,TRBJ1-2,ASTEGQGGGYT
TRBV7-2,TRBJ1-2,ASSPSLTGYGYT
TRBV5-1,TRBJ1-5,ASSPGTDLYSNQPQH
TRBV7-8,TRBJ2-5,ASSLILAGDQETQY
TRBV5-1,TRBJ2-4,ASSWGTTGNIQY
TRBV2,TRBJ1-5,ATNRGTEPQH
TRBV6-5,TRBJ1-1,ASSRGTGYTEAF
TRBV10-3,TRBJ1-2,AISGGQGAQEGGYT
TRBV6-6,TRBJ1-4,ASRIRGVNEKLF
TRBV5-4,TRBJ1-2,ASSRQGGGYT
TRBV5-4,TRBJ1-2,ASSLEAHSDGYT
TRBV4-1,TRBJ1-1,ASSQGGLRWDRNTEAF
TRBV6-1,TRBJ1-3,ASSDRGLGNTIY
TRBV5-1,TRBJ1-6,ASSFGTFNSPLH
TRBV30,TRBJ1-5,AWSGGENQPQH
TRBV9,TRBJ2-1,ASSEGTVWGEQF
TRBV27,TRBJ2-4,ASSPWDRALPKNIQY
TRBV5-4,TRBJ2-7,ASSSGTSGGYEQY
TRBV11-1,TRBJ1-4,ASSLGGRGEKLF
TRBV7-2,TRBJ2-2,ASSLGLAGANTGELF
TRBV5-5,TRBJ1-6,ASERSSYNSPLH
TRBV7-6,TRBJ1-5,ASSSYPRGYNQPQH
TRBV13,TRBJ2-3,ASSYSGGGGDTQY
TRBV15,TRBJ1-5,ATSRDKGLYQPQH
TRBV29-1,TRBJ1-2,SGGDYGGYT
TRBV4-1,TRBJ1-1,ASSQTDRNTEAF
TRBV5-6,TRBJ1-1,ASSYHPGTNTEAF
TRBV29-1,TRBJ2-3,SLSGALTDTQY
TRBV3-1/TRBV3-2,TRBJ2-5,ASTQRETQY
TRBV7-6,TRBJ2-5,ASSPKGHQETQY
TRBV3-1/TRBV3-2,TRBJ1-1,ASSRGTGGTEAF
TRBV6-5,TRBJ1-2,ASRVGQGDGYT
TRBV19,TRBJ2-3,ASSIGPGRADTQY
TRBV6-5,TRBJ1-1,ATGSQPNEAF
TRBV12-3/TRBV12-4,TRBJ2-1,ASTLSYNEQF
TRBV10-3,TRBJ2-2,AISESEVVGTGELF
TRBV1,TRBJ2-7,TSSLLRMGQSYEQY
TRBV9,TRBJ1-3,ASSPTSGAGGNTIY
TRBV19,TRBJ1-5,ASTPFWTGNQPQH